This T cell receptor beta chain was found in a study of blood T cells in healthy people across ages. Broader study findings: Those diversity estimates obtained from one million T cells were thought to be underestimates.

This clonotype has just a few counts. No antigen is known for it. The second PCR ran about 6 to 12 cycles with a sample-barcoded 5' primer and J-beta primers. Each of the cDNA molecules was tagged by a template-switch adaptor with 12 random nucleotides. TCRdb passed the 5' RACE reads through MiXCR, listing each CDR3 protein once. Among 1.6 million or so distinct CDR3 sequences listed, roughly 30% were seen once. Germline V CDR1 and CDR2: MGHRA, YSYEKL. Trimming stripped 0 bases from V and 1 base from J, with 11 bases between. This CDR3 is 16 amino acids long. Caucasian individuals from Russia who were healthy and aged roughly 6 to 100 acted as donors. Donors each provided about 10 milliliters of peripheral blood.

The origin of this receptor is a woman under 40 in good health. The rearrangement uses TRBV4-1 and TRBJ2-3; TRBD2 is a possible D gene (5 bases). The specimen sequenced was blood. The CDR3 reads CASSQDWELRTDTQYF. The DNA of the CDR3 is TGCGCCAGCAGCCAAGATTGGGAGCTGCGCACAGATACGCAGTATTTT.